Below are 29 T cell receptor beta chains sequenced from a single sample in a study of blood T cell repertoires in COVID-19. TCRdb's table, derived via immunoSEQ multiplex PCR, lists solely in-frame clones and lacks some. The sample records about 100,000 clones, about 82% being singletons. Sequencing was performed on peripheral blood. These receptor sequences come from a man in his forties or fifties with active or convalescent COVID-19.

This chain links TRBV3-1 (or the pseudogene TRBV3-2) with TRBJ2-7, with 10 bases lining up with TRBD2. With V trimmed by 3 bases and J by 5 bases, 10 bases remained unmatched. CDR3 length equals 16 residues. The germline V gene encodes CDR1 LGHDT and CDR2 YNNKEL (reference sequence). CDR3 loop: CASSQFLAGVFDEQYF. The CDR3 coding sequence is TGTGCCAGCAGCCAGTTCCTAGCGGGAGTATTCGACGAGCAGTACTTC.

The chain combines TRBV24-1 with TRBJ2-2; 7 bases map to TRBD1. Per germline, CDR1 KGHDR and CDR2 SFDVKD. With V trimmed by 3 bases and J by 5 bases, 8 bases remained unmatched. The length of the CDR3 is 16 residues. The CDR3 bases are TGTGCCACCAGTGATCCCACAGGGGCAGGTACCGGGGAGCTGTTTTTT. Its protein product is CATSDPTGAGTGELFF.

The chain recombines TRBV24-1 with TRBJ2-5; possibly TRBD1 for D (6 bases). V lost 7 bases to trimming and J lost 7 bases, with 12 bases between them. This CDR3 is 12 amino acids long. Germline-derived CDR1 and CDR2 are KGHDR and SFDVKD. The CDR3 coding sequence is TGTGCCACCAGGGGGGCTGAAGCGACCCAGTACTTC. It codes for CATRGAEATQYF.

The V and J genes are TRBV5-1 and TRBJ2-7, with 15 bases aligning to TRBD2. The ends lost 6 bases at V and 5 bases at J; junction bases unmatched: 3. Germline V gene data show CDR1 as SGHRS and CDR2 as YFSETQ. The CDR3 length is 14 residues. CDR3 sequence reads: CASTGTSGRNEQYF. Written as DNA, the CDR3 is TGCGCCAGCACCGGGACTAGCGGGAGGAACGAGCAGTACTTC.

The rearrangement uses TRBV4-2 and TRBJ1-6; 7 bases fit TRBD1. V lost 4 bases and J lost 5; bases outside the gene matches: 5. CDR3 length: 15 amino acids. Germline V CDR1 and CDR2: LGHNA, YNFKEQ. DNA of the CDR3: TGTGCCAGCAGCCCGGTGACAGGGAATAATTCACCCCTCCACTTT. This sequence encodes CASSPVTGNNSPLHF.

The chain has TRBV12-3 or TRBV12-4 and TRBJ1-4; D remains ambiguous. Trimming shortened V by 5 bases and J by 8 bases, and 12 bases separated the two germline ends. The CDR3 totals 13 residues. CDR3 region: CASSVGMGEKLFF. DNA for the CDR3: TGTGCCAGCAGTGTCGGGATGGGGGAAAAACTGTTTTTT.

V is TRBV5-4 and J is TRBJ1-4, with 8 nucleotides matching TRBD1. The J segment lost 8 bases and the V segment lost 5 bases, leaving 5 bases of the junction unmatched. The germline CDR1 and CDR2 sequences are SGHNT and YYREEE (reference sequence). This CDR3 has 13 amino acids. CDR3 sequence (DNA): TGTGCCAGCAGACCCGACAGGGGCGAAAAACTGTTTTTT. Residues: CASRPDRGEKLFF.

A few counts support this clone. This rearrangement joins TRBV30 to TRBJ2-1; 7 nucleotides align to TRBD2. Germline CDR1 GTSNPN, CDR2 SVGIG (reference sequence). Trimming at V came to 3 bases and at J to 6 bases, leaving 11 bases not matched to a gene. CDR3 size: 15 residues. Here the CDR3 DNA reads TGTGCCTGGAGATCGGGACTGGGAGGGGCCAATGAGCAGTTCTTC. Residues: CAWRSGLGGANEQFF. The full variable domain, with the rest looked up from reference TRBV30 and TRBJ2-1, is SQTIHQWPATLVQPVGSPLSLECTVEGTSNPNLYWYRQAAGRGLQLLFYSVGIGQISSEVPQNLSASRPQDRQFILSSKKLLLSDSGFYLCAWRSGLGGANEQFFGPGTRLTVL.

This clone was counted between two and nine times. The chain has TRBV4-1 and TRBJ1-2; possible D gene TRBD1, 5 bases. V lost 2 bases, J lost 8 bases, and 15 bases lay in between. The CDR3 has 14 residues. Germline CDR1 MGHRA, CDR2 YSYEKL. The CDR3 sequence: CASSQINRKGGYTF. In nucleotides, the CDR3 is TGCGCCAGCAGCCAAATAAACAGAAAGGGGGGCTACACCTTC.

The V gene is TRBV28, the J gene TRBJ1-5; D not resolved. The CDR3 totals 15 residues. CDR1 and CDR2 from the germline V gene are MDHEN and SYDVKM. The ends were cut back, 8 bases at V and 1 base at J, with 15 bases in the middle. As DNA, the CDR3 is TGTGCCAGCGGCCGGGTGGCTTGGAGCAATCAGCCCCAGCATTTT. This codes for CASGRVAWSNQPQHF.

V gene TRBV5-1 combines with J gene TRBJ1-1; 7 positions match TRBD1. The CDR3 is made up of 13 amino acids. Germline values: CDR1 SGHRS, CDR2 YFSETQ. The junction had 5 bases not matched to a gene; V was cut back by 7 bases and J by 2 bases. The CDR3, as DNA: TGCGCCAGCGGGACAGAATTAAACACTGAAGCTTTCTTT. It yields the protein CASGTELNTEAFF.

V gene TRBV7-9 combines with J gene TRBJ1-3; possible D gene TRBD1, 6 bases. V was trimmed by 3 bases and J by 0 bases, leaving 9 bases between them. Germline loops: CDR1 SEHNR, CDR2 FQNEAQ (reference sequence). The CDR3 spans 15 residues. The CDR3 loop reads CASSFGGLSGNTIYF. CDR3 nucleotides: TGTGCCAGCAGCTTCGGGGGGCTCTCTGGAAACACCATATATTTT.

This chain joins TRBV5-1 and TRBJ2-7; maybe TRBD1 (5 bases). With 1 base removed from V and 1 base from J, the gap between germline ends came to 15 bases. The CDR3 consists of 16 residues. CDR1 and CDR2 from the germline V gene are SGHRS and YFSETQ. This CDR3 reads CASSLSGHGVSYEQYF. In DNA form, the CDR3 reads TGCGCCAGCAGCTTGTCAGGACATGGTGTTTCCTACGAGCAGTACTTC. Using reference TRBV5-1 and TRBJ2-7 for the parts outside the CDR3, the full variable domain is KAGVTQTPRYLIKTRGQQVTLSCSPISGHRSVSWYQQTPGQGLQFLFEYFSETQRNKGNFPGRFSGRQFSNSRSEMNVSTLELGDSALYLCASSLSGHGVSYEQYFGPGTRLTVT.

A few counts support this clone. The rearrangement uses TRBV2 and TRBJ1-2; D might be TRBD1 (5 bases). V was shortened by 2 bases and J by 7 bases, with 14 bases between the two germline ends. Per the germline V gene, CDR1 is SNHLY and CDR2 is FYNNEI. The CDR3 consists of 14 residues. CDR3 protein: CASSEQGIGGGYTF. The CDR3 region has the DNA TGTGCCAGCAGTGAACAGGGTATCGGGGGTGGCTACACCTTC.

V is TRBV28 and J is TRBJ1-5; D unclear. This CDR3 is 16 amino acids long. The germline CDR1 and CDR2 sequences are MDHEN and SYDVKM. V lost 5 bases and J lost 0, with 14 bases in between. The CDR3 spells CASSPVGAFSNQPQHF. In nucleotides, the CDR3 is TGTGCCAGCAGTCCGGTGGGAGCCTTTAGCAATCAGCCCCAGCATTTT.

The chain employs TRBV2 and TRBJ1-4; tentatively, D is TRBD1 (6 bases). CDR3 size: 15 residues. The germline gives CDR1 SNHLY, CDR2 FYNNEI. V was clipped by 6 bases and J by 2 bases, with 13 bases between them. The CDR3 sequence: CASRRIRGTNEKLFF. As DNA, the CDR3 is TGTGCCAGCAGGCGGATAAGGGGGACTAATGAAAAACTGTTTTTT.

The chain uses TRBV29-1 and TRBJ2-2; D call uncertain. This CDR3 spans 11 amino acids. The germline gives CDR1 SQVTM, CDR2 ANQGSEA. V was cut by 7 bases and J by 1 base, with 4 bases left in between. DNA of the CDR3: TGCAGCGGCAGGAACACCGGGGAGCTGTTTTTT. Its translation: CSGRNTGELFF.

The chain recombines TRBV5-4 with TRBJ2-3, with 12 bases fitting TRBD1. CDR3 length: 16 residues. V gave up 5 bases and J gave up 3 bases; unmatched junction bases: 7. Germline-derived CDR1 and CDR2 are SGHNT and YYREEE (reference sequence). The CDR3 is CASSPGQGAPTDTQYF. CDR3 nucleotides: TGTGCCAGCAGTCCGGGACAGGGGGCCCCGACAGATACGCAGTATTTT.

The genes are TRBV5-1 and TRBJ1-4; tentative D call: TRBD1 (5 bases). This CDR3 has 14 amino acids. V was clipped by 2 bases and J by 3 bases, with 8 bases between them. Germline V lookup: CDR1 SGHRS, CDR2 YFSETQ. The DNA of the CDR3 is TGCGCCAGCAGCTTTGACAGCTCTAATGAAAAACTGTTTTTT. Translated, it gives CASSFDSSNEKLFF.

The chain joins TRBV29-1 to TRBJ1-3; no firm D call. CDR1 SQVTM and CDR2 ANQGSEA come from the germline V gene. Trimming left V 6 bases short and J 0 bases short, with 12 bases between. CDR3 length: 14 residues. The CDR3 loop is CSVGEGISGNTIYF. The CDR3 nucleotides are TGCAGCGTGGGTGAGGGTATCTCTGGAAACACCATATATTTT.

CDR3 DNA: TGTGCCAGCAGTGAGAGACAGGGCTACGAGCAGTACTTC. This translates into CASSERQGYEQYF. The genes are TRBV2 and TRBJ2-7; 7 bases fit TRBD1. Trimming cost V 3 bases and J 3 bases; bases outside gene matches: 2. Germline CDR1 reads SNHLY; CDR2 reads FYNNEI. This CDR3 spans 13 amino acids.

The rearrangement links TRBV5-1 to TRBJ1-2, with 10 bases that match TRBD1. The CDR3 extends over 15 amino acids. J gave up 8 bases and V 0 bases, and 7 bases lay outside the gene matches. CDR1 is SGHRS, CDR2 YFSETQ, per germline. The CDR3 DNA follows: TGCGCCAGCAGCTTGGAGTTCGCGACAGGGGGCGGCTACACCTTC. It is translated as CASSLEFATGGGYTF.

In regard to this clone: The identical CDR3 is also encoded by other nucleotide sequences in the sample. The genes are TRBV19 and TRBJ2-3; unclear D gene. There are 13 residues in the CDR3. V was shortened by 3 bases and J by 1 base, with 5 bases between the two germline ends. In germline, CDR1 is LNHDA, CDR2 SQIVND (reference sequence). The CDR3: CASSIQGTDTQYF. DNA for the CDR3: TGTGCCAGTAGTATTCAGGGCACAGATACGCAGTATTTT.

V and J are TRBV7-2 and TRBJ2-7; D is possibly TRBD1 (6 bases). This CDR3 region has 15 residues. CDR1 is SGHTA, CDR2 FQGNSA, per germline. With 7 bases removed from V and 4 bases from J, the gap between germline ends came to 20 bases. The CDR3 loop is CASTELGQTFYEQYF. Written as DNA, the CDR3 is TGTGCCAGCACCGAGTTGGGACAAACATTTTACGAGCAGTACTTC.

The V and J genes are TRBV9 and TRBJ1-6; D is possibly TRBD1 (6 bases). Germline CDR1 SGDLS, CDR2 YYNGEE. The CDR3 spans 15 residues. Trimming pared 0 bases from V and 10 bases from J, leaving 14 bases between. The CDR3 here is CASSVATGLGSPLHF. The CDR3 bases are TGTGCCAGCAGCGTAGCTACAGGGTTAGGATCACCCCTCCACTTT. Full variable domain (missing parts from reference TRBV9 and TRBJ1-6): DSGVTQTPKHLITATGQRVTLRCSPRSGDLSVYWYQQSLDQGLQFLIQYYNGEERAKGNILERFSAQQFPDLHSELNLSSLELGDSALYFCASSVATGLGSPLHFGNGTRLTVT.

The chain links TRBV7-8 to TRBJ1-4, with TRBD1 matching over 8 bases. With V trimmed by 2 bases and J by 8 bases, 4 bases remained unmatched. CDR1 is SGHVS, CDR2 FQNEAQ, per germline. The CDR3 loop spans 14 amino acids. The CDR3 loop reads CASSLMRQGEKLFF. CDR3 bases: TGTGCCAGCAGCTTAATGAGACAGGGGGAAAAACTGTTTTTT.

This chain connects TRBV12-2 to TRBJ2-3; the D call in the table, TRBD2, was not verified against the DNA. TRBV12-2 is described as a pseudogene. The CDR3 is 13 residues long. CDR3: CASRLYCSDTQYF. The CDR3 bases are TGTGCAAGTCGCTTATACTGTAGCGATACGCAGTATTTT.

The CDR3 DNA follows: TGTGCCAGCAGTTACTCGGCGGGGGGTTACGAGCAGTACTTC. Translated, it gives CASSYSAGGYEQYF. The V gene is TRBV6-6, the J gene TRBJ2-7; 8 bases are shared with TRBD2. Germline CDR1 MNHNY, CDR2 SVGAGI (reference sequence). J was trimmed by 4 bases and V by 0 bases; bases with no gene match: 2. CDR3 length equals 14 residues.

The chain uses TRBV28 and TRBJ2-1; D perhaps matches TRBD2 (5 bases). The CDR3 is made up of 13 amino acids. From germline, CDR1 is MDHEN and CDR2 SYDVKM. V lost 8 bases and J lost 3, with 11 bases in between. In DNA form, the CDR3 reads TGTGCCAGCGAGGGATCCCTCTACAATGAGCAGTTCTTC. Its protein product is CASEGSLYNEQFF. The full variable domain, in which reference TRBV28 and TRBJ2-1 provide the parts outside the CDR3, is DVKVTQSSRYLVKRTGEKVFLECVQDMDHENMFWYRQDPGLGLRLIYFSYDVKMKEKGDIPEGYSVSREKKERFSLILESASTNQTSMYLCASEGSLYNEQFFGPGTRLTVL.